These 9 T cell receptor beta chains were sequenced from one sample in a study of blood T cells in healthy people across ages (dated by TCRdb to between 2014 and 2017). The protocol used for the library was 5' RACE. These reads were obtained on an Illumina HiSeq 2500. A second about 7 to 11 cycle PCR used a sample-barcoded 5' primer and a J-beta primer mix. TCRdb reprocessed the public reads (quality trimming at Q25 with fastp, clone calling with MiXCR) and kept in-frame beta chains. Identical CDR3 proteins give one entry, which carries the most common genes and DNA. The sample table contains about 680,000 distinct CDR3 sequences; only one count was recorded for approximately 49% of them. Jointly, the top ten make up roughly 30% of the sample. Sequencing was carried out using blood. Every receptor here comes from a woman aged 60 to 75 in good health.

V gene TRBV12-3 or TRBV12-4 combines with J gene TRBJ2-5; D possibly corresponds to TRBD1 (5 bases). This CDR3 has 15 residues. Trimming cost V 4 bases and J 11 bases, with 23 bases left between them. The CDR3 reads CASSSGGASWNEQYF. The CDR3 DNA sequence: TGTGCCAGCAGTTCCGGTGGGGCGAGCTGGAATGAGCAGTACTTC.

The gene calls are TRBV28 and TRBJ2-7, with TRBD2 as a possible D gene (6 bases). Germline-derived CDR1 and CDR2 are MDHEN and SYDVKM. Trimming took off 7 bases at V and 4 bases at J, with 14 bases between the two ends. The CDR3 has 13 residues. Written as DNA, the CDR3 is TGTGCCAGCAACTCGGGAGCGGTATACGAGCAGTACTTC. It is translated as CASNSGAVYEQYF.

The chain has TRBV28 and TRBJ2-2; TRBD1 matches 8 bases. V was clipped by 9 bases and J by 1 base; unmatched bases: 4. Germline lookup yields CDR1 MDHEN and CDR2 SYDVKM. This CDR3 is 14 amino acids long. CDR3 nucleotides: TGTGCCAGTATTGACAGGGGGAACACCGGGGAGCTGTTTTTT. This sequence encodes CASIDRGNTGELFF.

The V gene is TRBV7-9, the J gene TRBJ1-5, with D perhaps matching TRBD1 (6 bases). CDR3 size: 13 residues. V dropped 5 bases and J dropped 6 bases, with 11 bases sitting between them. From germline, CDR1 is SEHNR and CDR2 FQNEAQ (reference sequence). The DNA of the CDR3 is TGTGCCAGCAGCGGAGGGGGGTTTCAGCCCCAGCATTTT. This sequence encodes CASSGGGFQPQHF.

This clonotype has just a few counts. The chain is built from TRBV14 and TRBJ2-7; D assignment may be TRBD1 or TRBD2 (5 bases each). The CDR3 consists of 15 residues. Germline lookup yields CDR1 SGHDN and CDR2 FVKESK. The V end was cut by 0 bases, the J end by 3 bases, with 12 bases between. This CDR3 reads CASSQDRGPGYEQYF. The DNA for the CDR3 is TGTGCCAGCAGCCAAGATCGGGGCCCAGGCTACGAGCAGTACTTC.

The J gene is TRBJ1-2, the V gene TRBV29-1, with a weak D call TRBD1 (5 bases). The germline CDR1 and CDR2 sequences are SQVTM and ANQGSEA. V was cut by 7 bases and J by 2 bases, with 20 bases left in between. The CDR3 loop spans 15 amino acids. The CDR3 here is CSEVSEVGRNYGYTF. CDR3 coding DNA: TGCAGCGAAGTCTCAGAAGTGGGACGGAACTATGGCTACACCTTC.

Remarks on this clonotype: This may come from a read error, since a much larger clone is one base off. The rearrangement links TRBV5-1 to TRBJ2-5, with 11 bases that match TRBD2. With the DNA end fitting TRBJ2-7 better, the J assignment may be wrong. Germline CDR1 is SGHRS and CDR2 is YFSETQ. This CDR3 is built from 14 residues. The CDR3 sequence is CAGSPTSGTREQYF. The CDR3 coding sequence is TGCGCCGGCAGCCCGACTAGCGGGACCCGCGAGCAGTACTTC.

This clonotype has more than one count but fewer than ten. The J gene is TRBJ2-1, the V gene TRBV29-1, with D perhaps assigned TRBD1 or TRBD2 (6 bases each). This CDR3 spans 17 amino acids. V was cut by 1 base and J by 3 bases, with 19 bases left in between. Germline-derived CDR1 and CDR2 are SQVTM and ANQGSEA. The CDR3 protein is CSVEAEGEAGFYNEQFF. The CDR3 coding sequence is TGCAGCGTTGAAGCCGAGGGGGAGGCCGGGTTCTACAATGAGCAGTTCTTC.

The DNA of the CDR3 is TGTGCCAGCAGCGGTACAGGGGTTAACTATGGCTACACCTTC. Encoded protein: CASSGTGVNYGYTF. The V call is TRBV11-1, the J call TRBJ1-2; 7 nucleotides line up with TRBD1. The CDR3 extends over 14 amino acids. Trimming removed 5 bases from V and 1 base from J; junction bases left unmatched: 4. Germline V gene data show CDR1 as SGHAT and CDR2 as FQDESV (reference sequence).